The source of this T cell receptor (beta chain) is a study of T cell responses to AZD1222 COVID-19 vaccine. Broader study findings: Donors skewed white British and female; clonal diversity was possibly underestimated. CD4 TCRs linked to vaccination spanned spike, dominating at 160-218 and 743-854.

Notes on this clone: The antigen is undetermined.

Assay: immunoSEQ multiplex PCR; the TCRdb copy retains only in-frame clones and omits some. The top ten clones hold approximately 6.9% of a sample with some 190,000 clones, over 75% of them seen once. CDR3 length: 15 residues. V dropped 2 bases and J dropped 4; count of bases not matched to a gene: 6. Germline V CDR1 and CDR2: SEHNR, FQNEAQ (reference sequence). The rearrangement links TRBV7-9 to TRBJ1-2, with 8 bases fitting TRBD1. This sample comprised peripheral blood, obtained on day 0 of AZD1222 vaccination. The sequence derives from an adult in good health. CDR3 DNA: TGTGCCAGCAGCTTAATTTCAGGGGGCAGCTATGGCTACACCTTC. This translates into CASSLISGGSYGYTF. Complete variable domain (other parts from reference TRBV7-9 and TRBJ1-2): DTGVSQNPRHKITKRGQNVTFRCDPISEHNRLYWYRQTLGQGPEFLTYFQNEAQLEKSRLLSDRFSAERPKGSFSTLEIQRTEQGDSAMYLCASSLISGGSYGYTFGSGTRLTVV.